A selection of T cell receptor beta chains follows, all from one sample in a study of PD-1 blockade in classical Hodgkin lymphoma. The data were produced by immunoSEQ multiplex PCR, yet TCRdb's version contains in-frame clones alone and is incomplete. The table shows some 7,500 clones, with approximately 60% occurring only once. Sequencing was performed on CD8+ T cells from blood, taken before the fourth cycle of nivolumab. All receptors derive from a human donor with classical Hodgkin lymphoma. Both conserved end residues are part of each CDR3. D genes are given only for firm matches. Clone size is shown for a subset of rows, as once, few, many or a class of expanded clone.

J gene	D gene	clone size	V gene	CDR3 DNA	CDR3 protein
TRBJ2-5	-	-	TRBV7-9	TGTGCCAGCAGCTTAGGAGGCCTAGAGACCCAGTACTTC	CASSLGGLETQYF
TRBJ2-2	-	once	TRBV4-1	TGCGCCAGCAGCCAAAAAAAAGGTCCCGGGGAGCTGTTTTTT	CASSQKKGPGELFF
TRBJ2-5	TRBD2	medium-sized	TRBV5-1	TGCGCCAGCAGCTCGGGACTAGTTGGGGAGACCCAGTACTTC	CASSSGLVGETQYF
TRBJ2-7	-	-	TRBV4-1	TGCGCCAGCAGCCAAGGTGGCGGGATGTACGAGCAGTACTTC	CASSQGGGMYEQYF
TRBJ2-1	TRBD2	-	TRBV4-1	TGCGCCAGCAGCCCCATAGCGGGAGGGGCCGTATACAATGAGCAGTTCTTC	CASSPIAGGAVYNEQFF
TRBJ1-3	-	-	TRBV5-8	TGTGCCAGCAGCTTAAGGGTCAGCTCTGGAAACACCATATATTTT	CASSLRVSSGNTIYF
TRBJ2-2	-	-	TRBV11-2	TGTGCCAGCAGGGGTTGGGACACCGGGGAGCTGTTTTTT	CASRGWDTGELFF
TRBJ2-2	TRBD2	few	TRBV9	TGTGCCAGCAGCCCAGCTTTAGCGGGAGTAACCGGGGAGCTGTTTTTT	CASSPALAGVTGELFF
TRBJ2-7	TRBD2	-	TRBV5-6	TGTGCCAGCAGCTTGGGACTAGCGGACTACGAGCAGTACTTC	CASSLGLADYEQYF
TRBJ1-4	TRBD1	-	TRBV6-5	TGTGCCAGCAGTTACGGGCAGGGGGCAGTCGGCGAAAAACTGTTTTTT	CASSYGQGAVGEKLFF
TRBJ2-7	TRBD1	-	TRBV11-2	TGTGCCAGCAGCACTGGACAGGGCGGGTACGAGCAGTACTTC	CASSTGQGGYEQYF
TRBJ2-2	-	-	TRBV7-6	TGTGCCAGCAGCGACTTGGGGACCGGGGAGCTGTTTTTT	CASSDLGTGELFF
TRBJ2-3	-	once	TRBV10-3	TGTGCCATCAGTGAGTCAGGAGGGCGGGCAGATACGCAGTATTTT	CAISESGGRADTQYF
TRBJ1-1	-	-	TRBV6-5	TGTGCCAGCAGTACCGGGCCTGAAGCTTTCTTT	CASSTGPEAFF
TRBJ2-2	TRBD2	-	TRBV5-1	TGCGCCAGCAGCTTTAGCGGGCTCGGGGCCGGGGAGCTGTTTTTT	CASSFSGLGAGELFF
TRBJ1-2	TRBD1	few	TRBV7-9	TGTGCCAGCAGCTTCGACAGGGGGCAAAAATATGGCTACACCTTC	CASSFDRGQKYGYTF
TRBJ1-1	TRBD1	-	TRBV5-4	TGTGCCAGCAGCCCCGGGACAGGTGAAGCTTTCTTT	CASSPGTGEAFF
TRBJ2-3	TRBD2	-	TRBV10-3	TGTGCCATCAGTGATCCTAGCGGGAGTAGAGATACGCAGTATTTT	CAISDPSGSRDTQYF
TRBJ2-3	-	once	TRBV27	TGTGCCAGCAGTGCCTTACAGGGATTCACAGATACGCAGTATTTT	CASSALQGFTDTQYF
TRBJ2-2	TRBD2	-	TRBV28	TGTGCCAGCAGTTCGTTGGCGGGAGGGCCGTCCGGGGAGCTGTTTTTT	CASSSLAGGPSGELFF
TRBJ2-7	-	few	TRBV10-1	TGCGCCAGCAGCGAAGAGAGGGATTCCAACGAGCAGTACTTC	CASSEERDSNEQYF
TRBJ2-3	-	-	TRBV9	TGTGCCAGCAGCGTAGAGCCTTGGGTGCTACGGAGCACAGATACGCAGTATTTT	CASSVEPWVLRSTDTQYF
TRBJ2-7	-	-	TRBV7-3	TGTGCCAGCAGCCTAAATACAGGGAGCGGCTACGAGCAGTACTTC	CASSLNTGSGYEQYF
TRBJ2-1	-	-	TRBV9	TGTGCCAGCAGCGTAGCTAACGAATACAATGAGCAGTTCTTC	CASSVANEYNEQFF
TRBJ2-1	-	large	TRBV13	TGTGCCAGCAGCTCTCCCCCGGAGTTGAACTACAATGAGCAGTTCTTC	CASSSPPELNYNEQFF
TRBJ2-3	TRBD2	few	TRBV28	TGTGCCAGCAGTCCCGGACTAGCGCACACAGATACGCAGTATTTT	CASSPGLAHTDTQYF
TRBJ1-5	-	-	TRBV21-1	TGTGCCAGCAGTATTTCCCGGGACAAAGACAGCAATCAGCCCCAGCATTTT	CASSISRDKDSNQPQHF
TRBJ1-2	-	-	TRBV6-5	TGTGCCAGCAGTTACGGACTTGCCGGGGGCTATGGCTACACCTTC	CASSYGLAGGYGYTF
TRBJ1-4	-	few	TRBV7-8	TGTGCCAGCAGCTTAGCTGCGGGTCCTAATGAAAAACTGTTTTTT	CASSLAAGPNEKLFF
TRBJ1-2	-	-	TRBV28	TGTGCCAGCAGACCCCACGGGGAGGCGGGCTATGGCTACACCTTC	CASRPHGEAGYGYTF
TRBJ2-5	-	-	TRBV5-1	TGCGCCAGCAGCTTGACTGCGGAAGAGACCCAGTACTTC	CASSLTAEETQYF
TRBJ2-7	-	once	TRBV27	TGTGCCAGCAGTTTAGGGCAGGCGTCCTACGAGCAGTACTTC	CASSLGQASYEQYF
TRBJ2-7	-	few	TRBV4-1	TGCGCCAGCAGCCAGGGAGGGGGTTCTGAAAGCTCCTACGAGCAGTACTTC	CASSQGGGSESSYEQYF
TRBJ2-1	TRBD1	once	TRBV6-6	TGTGCCAGCAGTTATCCCGGGACAGGGTACGATGAGCAGTTCTTC	CASSYPGTGYDEQFF
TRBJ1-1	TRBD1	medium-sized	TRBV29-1	TGCAGCATACCGGGACAGGGTCCCACTGAAGCTTTCTTT	CSIPGQGPTEAFF
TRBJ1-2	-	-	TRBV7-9	TGTGCCAGCAGCTCTCCACTCTATGGCTACACCTTC	CASSSPLYGYTF
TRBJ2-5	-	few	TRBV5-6	TGTGCCAGCAGCTTGTCTGCAGGGAAGAAGACCCAGTACTTC	CASSLSAGKKTQYF
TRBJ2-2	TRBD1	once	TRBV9	TGTGCCAGCAGCGTAGAGACAGGGGGCACCGGGGAGCTGTTTTTT	CASSVETGGTGELFF
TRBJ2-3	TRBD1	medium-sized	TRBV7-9	TGTGCCAGCAGGGACAGGGGGCCTTCTAGCACAGATACGCAGTATTTT	CASRDRGPSSTDTQYF
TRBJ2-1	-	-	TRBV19	TGTGCCAGTAGTATAGTTCCTAGCAGCACCTACAATGAGCAGTTCTTC	CASSIVPSSTYNEQFF
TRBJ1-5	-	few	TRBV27	TGTGCCAGCAGTTTAGACGGATCAAGCAATCAGCCCCAGCATTTT	CASSLDGSSNQPQHF
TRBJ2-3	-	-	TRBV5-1	TGCGCCAGCAGCTTGAGCCTCACTAAGGTCACAGATACGCAGTATTTT	CASSLSLTKVTDTQYF
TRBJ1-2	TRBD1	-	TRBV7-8	TGTGCCAGCAGCTTACCAGTACGGACAGGGGACGGCTACACCTTC	CASSLPVRTGDGYTF
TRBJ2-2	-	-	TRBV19	TGTGCCAGTAGTATAGTCCCGGAGGGGGAGCTGTTTTTT	CASSIVPEGELFF
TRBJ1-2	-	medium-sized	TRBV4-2	TGTGCCAGCAGCCAAGATTTCAGGGGAGGTAACTATGGCTACACCTTC	CASSQDFRGGNYGYTF
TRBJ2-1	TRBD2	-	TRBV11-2	TGTGCCAGCAGCCCGGGAGCGGGAGCGCTCAGGGATGAGCAGTTCTTC	CASSPGAGALRDEQFF
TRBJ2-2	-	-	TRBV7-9	TGTGCCAGCAGCTCCCTTAGCGGTCGTACCACCGGGGAGCTGTTTTTT	CASSSLSGRTTGELFF